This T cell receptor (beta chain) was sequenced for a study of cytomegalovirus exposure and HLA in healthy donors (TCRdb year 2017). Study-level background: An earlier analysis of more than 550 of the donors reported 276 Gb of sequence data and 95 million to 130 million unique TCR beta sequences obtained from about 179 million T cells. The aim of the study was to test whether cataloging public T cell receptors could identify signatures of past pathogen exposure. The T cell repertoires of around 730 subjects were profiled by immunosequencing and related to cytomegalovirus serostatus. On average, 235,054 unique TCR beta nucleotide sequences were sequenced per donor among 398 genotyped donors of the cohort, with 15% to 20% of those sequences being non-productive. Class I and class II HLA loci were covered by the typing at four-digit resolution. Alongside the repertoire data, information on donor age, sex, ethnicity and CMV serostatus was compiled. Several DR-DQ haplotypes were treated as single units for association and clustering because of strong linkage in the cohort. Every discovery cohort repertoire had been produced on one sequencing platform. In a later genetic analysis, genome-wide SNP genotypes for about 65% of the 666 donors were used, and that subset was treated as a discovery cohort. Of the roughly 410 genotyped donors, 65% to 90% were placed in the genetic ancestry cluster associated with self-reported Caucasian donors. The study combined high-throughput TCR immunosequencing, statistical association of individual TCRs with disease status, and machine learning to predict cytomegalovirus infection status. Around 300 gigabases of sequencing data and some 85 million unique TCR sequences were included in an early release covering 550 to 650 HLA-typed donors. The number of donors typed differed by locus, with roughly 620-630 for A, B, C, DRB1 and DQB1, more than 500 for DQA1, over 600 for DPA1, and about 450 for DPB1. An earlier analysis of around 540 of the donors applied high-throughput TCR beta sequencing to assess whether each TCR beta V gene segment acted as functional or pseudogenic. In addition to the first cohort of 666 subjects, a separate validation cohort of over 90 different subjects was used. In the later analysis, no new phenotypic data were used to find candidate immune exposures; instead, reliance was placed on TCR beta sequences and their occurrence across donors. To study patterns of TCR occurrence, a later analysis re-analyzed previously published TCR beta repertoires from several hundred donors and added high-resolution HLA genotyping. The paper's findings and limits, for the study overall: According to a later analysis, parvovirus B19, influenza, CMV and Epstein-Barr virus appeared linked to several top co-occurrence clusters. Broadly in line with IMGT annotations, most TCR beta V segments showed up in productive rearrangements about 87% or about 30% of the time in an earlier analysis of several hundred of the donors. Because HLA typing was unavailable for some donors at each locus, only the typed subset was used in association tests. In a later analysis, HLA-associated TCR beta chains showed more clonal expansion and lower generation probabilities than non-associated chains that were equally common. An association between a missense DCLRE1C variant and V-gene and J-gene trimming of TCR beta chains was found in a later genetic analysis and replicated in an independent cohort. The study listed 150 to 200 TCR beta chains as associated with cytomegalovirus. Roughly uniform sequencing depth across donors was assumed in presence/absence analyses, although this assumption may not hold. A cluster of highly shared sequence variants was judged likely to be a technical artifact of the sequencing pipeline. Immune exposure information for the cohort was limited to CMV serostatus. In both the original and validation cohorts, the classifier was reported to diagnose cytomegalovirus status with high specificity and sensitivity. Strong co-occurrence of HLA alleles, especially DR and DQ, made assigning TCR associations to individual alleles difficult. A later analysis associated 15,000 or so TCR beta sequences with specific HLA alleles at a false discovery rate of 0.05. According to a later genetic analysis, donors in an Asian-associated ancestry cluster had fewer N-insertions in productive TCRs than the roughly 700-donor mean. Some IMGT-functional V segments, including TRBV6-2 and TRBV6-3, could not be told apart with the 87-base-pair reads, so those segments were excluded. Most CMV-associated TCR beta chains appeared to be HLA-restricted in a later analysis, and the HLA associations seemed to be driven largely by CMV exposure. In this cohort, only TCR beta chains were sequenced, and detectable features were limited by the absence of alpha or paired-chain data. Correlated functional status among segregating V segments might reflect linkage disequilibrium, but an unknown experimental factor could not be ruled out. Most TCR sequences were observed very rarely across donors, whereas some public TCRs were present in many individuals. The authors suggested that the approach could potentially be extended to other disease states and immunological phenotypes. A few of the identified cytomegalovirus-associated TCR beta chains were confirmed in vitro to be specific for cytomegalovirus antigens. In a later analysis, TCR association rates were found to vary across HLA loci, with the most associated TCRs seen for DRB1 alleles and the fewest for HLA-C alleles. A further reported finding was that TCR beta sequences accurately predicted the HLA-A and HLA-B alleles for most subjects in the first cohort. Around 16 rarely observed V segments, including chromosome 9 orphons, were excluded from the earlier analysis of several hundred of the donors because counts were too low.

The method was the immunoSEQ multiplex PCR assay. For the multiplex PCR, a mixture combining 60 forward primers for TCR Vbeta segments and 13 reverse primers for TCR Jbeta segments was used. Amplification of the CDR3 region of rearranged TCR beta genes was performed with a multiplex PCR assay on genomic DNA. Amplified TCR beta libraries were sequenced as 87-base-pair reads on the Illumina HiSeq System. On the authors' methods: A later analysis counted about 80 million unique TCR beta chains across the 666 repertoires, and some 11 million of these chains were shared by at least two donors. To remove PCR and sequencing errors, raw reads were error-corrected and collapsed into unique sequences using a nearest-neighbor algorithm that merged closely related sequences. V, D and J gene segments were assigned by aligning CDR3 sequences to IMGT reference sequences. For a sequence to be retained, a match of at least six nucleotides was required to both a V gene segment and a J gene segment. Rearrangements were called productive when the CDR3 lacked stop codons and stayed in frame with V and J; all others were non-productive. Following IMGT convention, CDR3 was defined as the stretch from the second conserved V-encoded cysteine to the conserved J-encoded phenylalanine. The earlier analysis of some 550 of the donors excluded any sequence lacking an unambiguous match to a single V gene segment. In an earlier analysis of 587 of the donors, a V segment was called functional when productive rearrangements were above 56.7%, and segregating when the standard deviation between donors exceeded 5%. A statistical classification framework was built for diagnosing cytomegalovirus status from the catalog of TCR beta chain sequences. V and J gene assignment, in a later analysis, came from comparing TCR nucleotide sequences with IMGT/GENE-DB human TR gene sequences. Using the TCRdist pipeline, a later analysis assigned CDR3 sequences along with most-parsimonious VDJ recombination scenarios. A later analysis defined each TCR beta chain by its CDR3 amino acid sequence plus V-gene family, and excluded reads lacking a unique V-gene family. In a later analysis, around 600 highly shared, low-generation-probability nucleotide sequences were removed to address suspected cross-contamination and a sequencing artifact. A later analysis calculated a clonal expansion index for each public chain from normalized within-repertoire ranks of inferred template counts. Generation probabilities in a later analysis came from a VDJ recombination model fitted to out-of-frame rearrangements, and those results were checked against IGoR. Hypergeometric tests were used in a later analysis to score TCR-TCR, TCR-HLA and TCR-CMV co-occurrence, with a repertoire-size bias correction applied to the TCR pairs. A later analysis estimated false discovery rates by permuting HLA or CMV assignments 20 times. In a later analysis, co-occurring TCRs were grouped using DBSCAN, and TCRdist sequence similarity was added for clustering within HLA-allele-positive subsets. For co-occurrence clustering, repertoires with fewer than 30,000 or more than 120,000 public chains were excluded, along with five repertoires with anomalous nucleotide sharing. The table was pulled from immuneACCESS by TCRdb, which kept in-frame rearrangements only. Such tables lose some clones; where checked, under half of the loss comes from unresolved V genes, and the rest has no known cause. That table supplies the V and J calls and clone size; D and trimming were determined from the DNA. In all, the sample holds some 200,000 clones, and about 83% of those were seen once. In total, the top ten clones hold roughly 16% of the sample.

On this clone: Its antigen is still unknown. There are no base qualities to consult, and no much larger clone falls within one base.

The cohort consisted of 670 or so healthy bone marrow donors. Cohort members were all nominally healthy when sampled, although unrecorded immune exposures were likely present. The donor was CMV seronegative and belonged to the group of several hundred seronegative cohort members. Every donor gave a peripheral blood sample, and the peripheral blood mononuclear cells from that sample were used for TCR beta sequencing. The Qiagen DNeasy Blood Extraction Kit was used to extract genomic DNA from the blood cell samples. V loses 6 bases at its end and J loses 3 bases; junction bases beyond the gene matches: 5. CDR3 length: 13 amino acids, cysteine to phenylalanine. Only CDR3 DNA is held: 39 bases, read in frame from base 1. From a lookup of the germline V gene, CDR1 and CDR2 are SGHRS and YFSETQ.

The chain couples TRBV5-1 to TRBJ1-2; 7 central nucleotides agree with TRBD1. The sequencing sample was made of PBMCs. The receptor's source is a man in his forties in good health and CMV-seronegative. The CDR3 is CASTPGQYYGYTF. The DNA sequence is TGCGCCAGCACTCCGGGACAGTACTATGGCTACACCTTC.